Below, one TCR beta chain is given with its context. This clonotype appeared a few times. It has no known antigen specificity. Base qualities are not recorded, but no much larger clone differs from it by a single base. cDNA synthesis used template-switch 5'RACE with a primer carrying a 10-nucleotide random unique molecular identifier tagging each TCR transcript. Over 160 million TCR-beta sequences, covering 15-18 subjects, were produced in each sequencing run. The RNeasy kit was used for extraction of total RNA. Using the KAPA Real-time Library Amplification kit, TCR-beta VDJ regions were amplified with primers for the TCR constant region and the 5'RACE anchor. A first PCR added sample indexes and Illumina adaptors, and a second PCR then raised library yield. The roughly 650 bp TCR product was size-selected on a 2% E-gel SizeSelection system after Ampure bead purification. Library quality was checked on a Bioanalyzer, concentration was measured with Qubit, and libraries were quantified with the Kapa Library Quantification kit before pooling. An Illumina HiSeq 2500 was used to sequence the libraries paired-end at 2 x 150 bp. To increase sequence diversity, roughly 24-31% phiX was spiked into each library pool. As for how the authors treated the data: Quality-filtered reads were processed with the UMI-based MiGEC pipeline, and over 75% of raw TCR sequences were removed by the MiGEC pipeline during error correction. VDJ genes were aligned to IMGT germline references, and each clonotype was defined by a unique CDR3 amino acid sequence together with V-J genes. VDJtools evaluated clonal expansion, Shannon diversity and CDR3 relatedness (CalcPairwiseDistances, ClusterSamples); CLCbio workbench built phylogenetic trees. Expanded clones were defined as having at least 8 unique UMIs, based on coefficient-of-variation modelling across technical triplicates. TCRdb trimmed the raw reads at Q25, called clones with MiXCR and kept productive beta chains. Identical CDR3 proteins give one entry, which carries the most common genes and DNA. Here the V and J calls rest on TCRdb's processing, not on the authors' analysis. The sample table lists tens of thousands of distinct CDR3 sequences, 3.5% to 5.5% of them with a count of one. The ten largest clones capture approximately 6.9% of the sample.

Reading the germline V gene gives CDR1 SGHRS and CDR2 YFSETQ. Relative to germline, V is 3 bases shorter and J is 1 base shorter, with 13 bases between their ends. The CDR3 starts with the cysteine, ends with the phenylalanine, and has 15 residues. Only the CDR3 DNA stays, 45 bases, in frame from base 1. The data were taken from a study of neurological immune-mediated disorders (dated by TCRdb to between 2018 and 2021). In the study overall: Of the 35 or so multiple sclerosis patients, roughly 30 had relapsing-remitting MS and 3 had secondary progressive MS. The study compared peripheral blood TCR-beta repertoires of HTLV-I-associated myelopathy (HAM/TSP) patients, multiple sclerosis patients and healthy controls using UMI-based sequencing. The 100 to 110 TCR-beta libraries covered PBMC samples along with longitudinal samples, technical triplicates, and paired sorted CD4+ and CD8+ T-cell subsets. The cohort comprised roughly 69 subjects: approximately 15 HAM/TSP patients, around 35 multiple sclerosis patients and about 20 healthy controls. What the research found in general, with its limitations: Phylogenetic analysis grouped repertoires from 18 of 34 MS patients into a cluster of related CDR3 sequences, suggesting a possible repertoire-level signature. The MS cluster showed no association with clinical or MRI features, and the authors stated that larger cohorts are needed. Expanded clones from different subjects shared no identical CDR3 amino acid sequences, which suggests that TCR-beta repertoires were private in all groups. TCR clonal expansion was greatest in HAM/TSP patients and smallest in MS patients, who ranked below even healthy controls.

For the unsorted PBMC libraries, 2 million PBMCs were stored in RNAlater at -80 degrees C until RNA extraction and were used to generate the libraries. The multiple sclerosis patients were enrolled in a US clinical protocol that evaluated disease progression with magnetic resonance imaging. PBMCs were separated from peripheral blood using Ficoll-Hypaque density gradient centrifugation and then cryopreserved in liquid nitrogen. This clonotype originated in a man aged 25-45 years with multiple sclerosis. Here the chain combines TRBV5-1 and TRBJ1-1; perhaps TRBD1 is the D gene, with 6 bases matching. Sequenced sample: PBMCs. The nucleotide sequence reads TGCGCCAGCAGCTACAAACAGGGCGGGAACACTGAAGCTTTCTTT. Translated, it reads CASSYKQGGNTEAFF.